This T cell receptor beta chain appears in the sequencing data of a study of blood T cell repertoires in COVID-19. Looking at the study overall: From the United States, Italy and Spain came samples of acute and convalescent COVID-19. PBMCs, B-cell-depleted T cells, or T cells provided the cDNA or gDNA that made up the material.

Authors' analysis steps: Reference gene primer amplification gave estimated nucleated cell counts. Only in-frame clones appear in the TCRdb table, and some are missing; sequencing was by immunoSEQ multiplex PCR. V, J and clone size derive from that table, while D and trimming were established from the DNA sequence. In the table there are some 65,000 clones, 88% of which are singletons. Germline-derived CDR1 and CDR2 are SGDLS and YYNGEE. This CDR3 has 14 amino acids. The V gene end was trimmed by 1 base and the J gene end by 3 bases; junction bases not matched to a gene: 4. This TCR came from a woman aged 80 or older with active COVID-19. The chain has TRBV9 and TRBJ2-7; 7 positions match TRBD1. Sequenced input: peripheral blood. CDR3 DNA: TGTGCCAGCAGCGTATTGGGGGACAGCTACGAGCAGTACTTC. Translated: CASSVLGDSYEQYF.